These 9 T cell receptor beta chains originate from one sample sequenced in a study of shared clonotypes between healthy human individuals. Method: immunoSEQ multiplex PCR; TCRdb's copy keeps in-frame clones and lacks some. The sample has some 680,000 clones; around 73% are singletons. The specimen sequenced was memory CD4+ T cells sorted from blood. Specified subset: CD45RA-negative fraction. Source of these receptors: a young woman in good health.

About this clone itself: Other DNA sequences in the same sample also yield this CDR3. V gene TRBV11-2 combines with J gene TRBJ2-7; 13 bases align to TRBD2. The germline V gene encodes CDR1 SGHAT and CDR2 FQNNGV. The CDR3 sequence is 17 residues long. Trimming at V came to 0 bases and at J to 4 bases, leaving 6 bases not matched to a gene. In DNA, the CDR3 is TGTGCCAGCAGCTTAGATGGCCGGACTAGCGGGAGTTACGAGCAGTACTTC. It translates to CASSLDGRTSGSYEQYF.

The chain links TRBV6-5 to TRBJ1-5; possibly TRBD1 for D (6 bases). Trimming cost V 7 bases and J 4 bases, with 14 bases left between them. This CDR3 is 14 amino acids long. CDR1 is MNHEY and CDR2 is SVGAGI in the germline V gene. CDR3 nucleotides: TGTGCCAGCACCAGGACAGTTGGGAATCAGCCCCAGCATTTT. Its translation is CASTRTVGNQPQHF.

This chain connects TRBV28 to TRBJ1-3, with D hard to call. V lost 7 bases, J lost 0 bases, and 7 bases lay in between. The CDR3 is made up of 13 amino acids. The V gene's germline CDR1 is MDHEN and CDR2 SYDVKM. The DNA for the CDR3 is TGTGCCAGCAATACAGCCTCTGGAAACACCATATATTTT. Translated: CASNTASGNTIYF.

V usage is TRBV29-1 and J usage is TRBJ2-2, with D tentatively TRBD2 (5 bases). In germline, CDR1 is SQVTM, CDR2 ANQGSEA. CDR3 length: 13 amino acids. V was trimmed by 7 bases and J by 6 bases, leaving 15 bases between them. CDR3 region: CSALAGEAGELFF. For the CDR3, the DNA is TGCAGCGCCCTAGCAGGAGAGGCCGGGGAGCTGTTTTTT.

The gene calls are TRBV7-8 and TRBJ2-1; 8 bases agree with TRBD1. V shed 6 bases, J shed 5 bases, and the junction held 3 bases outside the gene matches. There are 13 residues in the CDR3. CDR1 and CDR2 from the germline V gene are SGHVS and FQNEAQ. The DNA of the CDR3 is TGTGCCAGCAGACAGGGGGTTAACAATGAGCAGTTCTTC. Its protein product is CASRQGVNNEQFF. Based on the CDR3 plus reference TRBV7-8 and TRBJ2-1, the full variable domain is GAGVSQSPRYKVAKRGQDVALRCDPISGHVSLFWYQQALGQGPEFLTYFQNEAQLDKSGLPSDRFFAERPEGSVSTLKIQRTQQEDSAVYLCASRQGVNNEQFFGPGTRLTVL.

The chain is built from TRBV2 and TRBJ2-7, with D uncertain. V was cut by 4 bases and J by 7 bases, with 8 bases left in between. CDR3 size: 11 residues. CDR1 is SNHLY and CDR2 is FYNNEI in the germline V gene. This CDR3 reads CASSVEVEQYF. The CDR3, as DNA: TGTGCCAGCAGTGTTGAGGTTGAGCAGTACTTC.

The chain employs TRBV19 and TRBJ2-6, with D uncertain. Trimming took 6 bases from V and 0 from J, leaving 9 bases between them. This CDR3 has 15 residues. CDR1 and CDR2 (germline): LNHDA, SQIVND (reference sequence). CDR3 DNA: TGTGCCAGTAGGCAGCACGACTCTGGGGCCAACGTCCTGACTTTC. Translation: CASRQHDSGANVLTF. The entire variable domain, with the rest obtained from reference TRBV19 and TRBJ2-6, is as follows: DGGITQSPKYLFRKEGQNVTLSCEQNLNHDAMYWYRQDPGQGLRLIYYSQIVNDFQKGDIAEGYSVSREKKESFPLTVTSAQKNPTAFYLCASRQHDSGANVLTFGAGSRLTVL.

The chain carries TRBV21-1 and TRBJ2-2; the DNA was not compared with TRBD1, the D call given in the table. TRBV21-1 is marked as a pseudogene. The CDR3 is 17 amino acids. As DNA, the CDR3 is TGTGCCAGCAGCAAAGTGGAAGCCAGGGCGAACACCGGGGAGCTGTTTTTT. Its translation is CASSKVEARANTGELFF.

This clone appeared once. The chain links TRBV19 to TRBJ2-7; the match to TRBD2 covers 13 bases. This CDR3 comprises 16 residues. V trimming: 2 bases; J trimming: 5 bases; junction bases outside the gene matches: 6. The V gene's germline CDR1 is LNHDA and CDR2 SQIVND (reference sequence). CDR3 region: CASSIMGLAGRHEQYF. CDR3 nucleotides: TGTGCCAGTAGTATAATGGGACTAGCGGGACGCCACGAGCAGTACTTC. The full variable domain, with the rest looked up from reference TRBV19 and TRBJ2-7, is DGGITQSPKYLFRKEGQNVTLSCEQNLNHDAMYWYRQDPGQGLRLIYYSQIVNDFQKGDIAEGYSVSREKKESFPLTVTSAQKNPTAFYLCASSIMGLAGRHEQYFGPGTRLTVT.